Each of the 11 T cell receptor beta chains below was sequenced from the same sample in a study of cytomegalovirus exposure and HLA in healthy donors. Primers included in the PCR were 60 Vbeta and 13 Jbeta primers. This table comes from immunoSEQ multiplex PCR, and its TCRdb copy is limited to in-frame clones, with some not included. The sample totals under 200,000 clones. Sample: PBMCs. The receptors here all came from a man younger than 45 in good health and CMV-seronegative.

The chain carries TRBV5-6 and TRBJ1-2; D ambiguous. Trimming cost V 3 bases and J 1 base, with 13 bases left between them. Germline values: CDR1 SGHDT, CDR2 YYEEEE. The CDR3 sequence is 15 residues long. CDR3: CASSWIGRDNYGYTF. CDR3 DNA: TGTGCCAGCAGCTGGATAGGGAGGGATAACTATGGCTACACCTTC.

J is TRBJ2-4 and V is TRBV7-9, with D possibly matching TRBD1 (5 bases). Per the germline V gene, CDR1 is SEHNR and CDR2 is FQNEAQ (reference sequence). The V end lost 0 bases, the J end lost 8 bases, and 8 bases lay between the germline ends. The CDR3 has 13 residues. CDR3 bases: TGTGCCAGCAGCTTAGCAGGGGTGGACATTCAGTACTTC. Translated: CASSLAGVDIQYF.

The chain employs TRBV11-2 and TRBJ1-2; unclear D gene. The CDR3 is made up of 15 amino acids. Germline-derived CDR1 and CDR2 are SGHAT and FQNNGV. V lost 1 base and J 2 bases, leaving 11 bases between the germline ends. The CDR3 DNA is TGTGCCAGCAGCTTAGGGTTCGCGGAAAACTATGGCTACACCTTC. This encodes CASSLGFAENYGYTF. The whole variable domain, remainder taken from reference TRBV11-2 and TRBJ1-2, is EAGVAQSPRYKIIEKRQSVAFWCNPISGHATLYWYQQILGQGPKLLIQFQNNGVVDDSQLPKDRFSAERLKGVDSTLKIQPAKLEDSAVYLCASSLGFAENYGYTFGSGTRLTVV.

The chain uses TRBV7-8 and TRBJ2-3; 7 positions match TRBD2. V lost 4 bases to trimming and J lost 3 bases; unmatched junction nucleotides: 7. The length of the CDR3 is 15 residues. Germline CDR1 is SGHVS and CDR2 is FQNEAQ. CDR3: CASSSTGGRTDTQYF. The CDR3 DNA follows: TGTGCCAGCAGCTCCACCGGGGGGAGGACAGATACGCAGTATTTT.

The chain couples TRBV9 to TRBJ2-1, with 8 nucleotides matching TRBD1. V was clipped by 2 bases and J by 1 base; unmatched bases: 8. Germline CDR1 is SGDLS and CDR2 is YYNGEE. There are 17 residues in the CDR3. The CDR3 DNA follows: TGTGCCAGCAGCGTCCAACCGGACAGGGCTTCCTACAATGAGCAGTTCTTC. This gives the protein CASSVQPDRASYNEQFF.

The chain has TRBV19 and TRBJ2-1; 11 bases fit TRBD1. V gave up 11 bases and J gave up 7 bases; unmatched junction bases: 7. From germline, CDR1 is LNHDA and CDR2 SQIVND (reference sequence). This CDR3 is 13 amino acids long. The CDR3 protein is CAGGTGGFNEQFF. Here the CDR3 DNA reads TGTGCCGGCGGGACAGGGGGATTTAATGAGCAGTTCTTC.

The V and J genes are TRBV5-1 and TRBJ1-2; TRBD1 agrees at 8 bases. V trimming: 4 bases; J trimming: 8 bases; junction bases outside the gene matches: 7. From germline, CDR1 is SGHRS and CDR2 YFSETQ. The CDR3 spans 13 residues. CDR3 protein: CASSPEGQAGYTF. DNA for the CDR3: TGCGCCAGCAGCCCGGAGGGACAGGCGGGCTACACCTTC.

This rearrangement joins TRBV6-5 to TRBJ2-1; 14 nucleotides agree with TRBD2. The CDR3 contains 15 residues. V lost 7 bases, J lost 5 bases, and 4 bases stayed unmatched. The germline V gene has CDR1 MNHEY and CDR2 SVGAGI. The CDR3 spells CASNPGLAGDNEQFF. Here the CDR3 DNA reads TGTGCCAGCAACCCGGGACTAGCGGGAGACAATGAGCAGTTCTTC.

The DNA for the CDR3 is TGTGCCAGCAGTTTAGGGGGGAAAAGGGAAAAACTGTTTTTT. The encoded protein is CASSLGGKREKLFF. The J gene is TRBJ1-4, the V gene TRBV28; the D gene is possibly TRBD1 (5 bases). Trimming pared 2 bases from V and 8 bases from J, leaving 12 bases between. CDR3 length equals 14 residues. Germline CDR1 and CDR2: MDHEN and SYDVKM.

The chain combines TRBV7-8 with TRBJ1-1; 7 bases are shared with TRBD1. This CDR3 contains 13 residues. CDR1 is SGHVS, CDR2 FQNEAQ, per germline. V lost 7 bases, J lost 5 bases, and 7 bases stayed unmatched. This chain's CDR3 is CASNRQGGTEAFF. Here the CDR3 DNA reads TGTGCCAGCAACCGACAGGGTGGTACTGAAGCTTTCTTT.

A word on this clone: Other DNA sequences within the sample encode an identical CDR3. The J gene is TRBJ1-3, the V gene TRBV6-5, with 7 bases matching TRBD1. CDR3 length: 13 residues. Germline V gene lookup returns CDR1 MNHEY and CDR2 SVGAGI. The V gene end was trimmed by 9 bases and the J gene end by 7 bases; junction bases not matched to a gene: 9. CDR3 amino acids: CASSRDSLNTIYF. The CDR3 DNA reads TGTGCCAGTTCCCGGGACAGCTTGAACACCATATATTTT.